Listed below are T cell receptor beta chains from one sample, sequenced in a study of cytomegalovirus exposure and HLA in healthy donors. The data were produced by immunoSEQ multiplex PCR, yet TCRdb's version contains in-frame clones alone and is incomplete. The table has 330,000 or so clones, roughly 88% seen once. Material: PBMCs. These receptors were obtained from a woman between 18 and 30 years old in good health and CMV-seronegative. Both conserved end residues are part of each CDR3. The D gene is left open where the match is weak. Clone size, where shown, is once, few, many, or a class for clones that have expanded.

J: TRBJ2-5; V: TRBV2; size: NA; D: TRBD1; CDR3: CASSGTGPGETQYF; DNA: TGTGCCAGCAGTGGGACAGGCCCCGGGGAGACCCAGTACTTC
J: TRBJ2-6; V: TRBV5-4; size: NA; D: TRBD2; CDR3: CASSEGLAGPSGANVLTF; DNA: TGTGCCAGCAGCGAGGGACTAGCGGGCCCCTCTGGGGCCAACGTCCTGACTTTC
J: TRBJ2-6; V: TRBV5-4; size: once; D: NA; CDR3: CASSPDLWDTLSGANVLTF; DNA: TGTGCCAGCAGCCCAGACCTTTGGGACACCCTCTCTGGGGCCAACGTCCTGACTTTC
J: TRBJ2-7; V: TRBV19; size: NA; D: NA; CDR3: CASSRTQGTYEQYF; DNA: TGTGCCAGTAGTAGAACCCAGGGAACCTACGAGCAGTACTTC
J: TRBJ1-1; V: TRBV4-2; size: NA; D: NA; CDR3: CASSLSGMNTEAFF; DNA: TGTGCCAGCAGCCTTTCCGGGATGAACACTGAAGCTTTCTTT
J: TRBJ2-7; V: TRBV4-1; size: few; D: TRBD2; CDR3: CASSRAGLAVLGNEQYF; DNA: TGCGCCAGCAGCCGGGCTGGACTAGCGGTATTGGGAAACGAGCAGTACTTC
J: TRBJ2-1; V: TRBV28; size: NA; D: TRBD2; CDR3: CASRPSGREQFF; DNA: TGTGCCAGCAGACCTAGCGGGAGGGAGCAGTTCTTC
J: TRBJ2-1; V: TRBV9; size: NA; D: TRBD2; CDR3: CASSVGWEGPGEQFF; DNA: TGTGCCAGCAGCGTAGGTTGGGAGGGCCCCGGTGAGCAGTTCTTC
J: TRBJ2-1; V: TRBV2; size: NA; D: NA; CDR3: CASNGDYNEQFF; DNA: TGTGCCAGCAATGGAGACTACAATGAGCAGTTCTTC
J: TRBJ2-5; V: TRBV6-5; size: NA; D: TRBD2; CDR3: CASSYSGSGGETQYF; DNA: TGTGCCAGCAGTTACTCAGGCTCGGGGGGGGAGACCCAGTACTTC
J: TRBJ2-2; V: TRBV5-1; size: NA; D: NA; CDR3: CASSLESGETGELFF; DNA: TGCGCCAGCAGCTTGGAATCGGGAGAAACCGGGGAGCTGTTTTTT
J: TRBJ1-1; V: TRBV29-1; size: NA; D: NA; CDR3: CSVEDSTAEAFF; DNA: TGCAGCGTTGAAGATTCGACAGCTGAAGCTTTCTTT
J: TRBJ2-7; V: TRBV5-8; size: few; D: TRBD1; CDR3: CASSLQGGYEQYF; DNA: TGTGCCAGCAGCTTACAGGGGGGATACGAGCAGTACTTC
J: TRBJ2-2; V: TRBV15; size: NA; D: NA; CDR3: CATRARGTGELFF; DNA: TGTGCCACCAGGGCGAGAGGAACCGGGGAGCTGTTTTTT
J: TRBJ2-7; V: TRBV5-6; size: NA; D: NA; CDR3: CASSSLYEQYF; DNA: TGTGCCAGCAGCTCCCTATACGAGCAGTACTTC
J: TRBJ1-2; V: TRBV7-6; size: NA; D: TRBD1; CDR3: CASSPQGGYGSGYTF; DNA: TGTGCCAGCAGCCCCCAGGGGGGATACGGCTCTGGCTACACCTTC
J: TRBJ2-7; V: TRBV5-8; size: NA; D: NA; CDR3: CASSLSRGAEQYF; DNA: TGTGCCAGCAGCTTGAGTAGGGGCGCCGAGCAGTACTTC
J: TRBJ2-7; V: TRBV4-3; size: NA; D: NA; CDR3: CASSQAAGGYEQYF; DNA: TGCGCCAGCAGCCAAGCCGCAGGGGGGTACGAGCAGTACTTC
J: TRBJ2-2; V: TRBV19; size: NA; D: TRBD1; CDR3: CASSQQGAATGELFF; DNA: TGTGCCAGTAGCCAACAGGGGGCGGCCACCGGGGAGCTGTTTTTT
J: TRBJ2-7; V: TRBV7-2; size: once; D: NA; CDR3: CASSLAQGEQYF; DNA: TGTGCCAGCAGCTTAGCGCAGGGTGAGCAGTACTTC
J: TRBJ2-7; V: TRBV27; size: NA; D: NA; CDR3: CASSGRRRSATYEQYF; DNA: TGTGCCAGCAGTGGCCGTCGACGTAGCGCGACCTACGAGCAGTACTTC
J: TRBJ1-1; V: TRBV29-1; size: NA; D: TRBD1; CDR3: CSVVRQGVRTEAFF; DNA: TGCAGCGTTGTTAGACAGGGAGTCCGAACTGAAGCTTTCTTT
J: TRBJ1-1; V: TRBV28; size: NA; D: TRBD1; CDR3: CASSTGQWTGNTEAFF; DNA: TGTGCCAGCAGTACGGGACAGTGGACAGGAAACACTGAAGCTTTCTTT
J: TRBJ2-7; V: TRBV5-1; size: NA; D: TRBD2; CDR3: CASSLGISGIEDEQYF; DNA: TGCGCCAGCAGCTTGGGTATTAGCGGGATTGAAGACGAGCAGTACTTC
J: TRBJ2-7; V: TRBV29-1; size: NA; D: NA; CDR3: CSVGTAFDEQYF; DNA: TGCAGCGTTGGGACAGCTTTTGACGAGCAGTACTTC